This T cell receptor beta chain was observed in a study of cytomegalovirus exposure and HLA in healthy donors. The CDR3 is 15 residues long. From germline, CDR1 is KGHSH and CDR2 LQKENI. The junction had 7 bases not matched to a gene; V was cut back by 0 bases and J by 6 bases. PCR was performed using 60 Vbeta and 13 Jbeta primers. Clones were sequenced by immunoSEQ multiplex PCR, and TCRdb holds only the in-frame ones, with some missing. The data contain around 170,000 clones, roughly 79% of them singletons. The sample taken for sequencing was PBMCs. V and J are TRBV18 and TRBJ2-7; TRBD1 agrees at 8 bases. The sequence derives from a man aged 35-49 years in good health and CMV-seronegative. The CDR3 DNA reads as TGTGCCAGCTCACCACCGCCAGGGGGCGGCTCCGAGCAGTACTTC. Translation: CASSPPPGGGSEQYF. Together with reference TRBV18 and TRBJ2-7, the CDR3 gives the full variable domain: NAGVMQNPRHLVRRRGQEARLRCSPMKGHSHVYWYRQLPEEGLKFMVYLQKENIIDESGMPKERFSAEFPKEGPSILRIQQVVRGDSAAYFCASSPPPGGGSEQYFGPGTRLTVT.